One sample yielded the 5 T cell receptor beta chains listed below, sequenced in a study of shared clonotypes between healthy human individuals. Data came from immunoSEQ multiplex PCR; TCRdb stores just in-frame clones and leaves some out. This sample carries about 2.1 million clones, just over 90% of them seen once, and the ten largest clones take about 1.6%. Naive CD8 cells lacked CD45RO, underwent positive selection for CCR7 and left out terminally differentiated effector memory CD45RA+ cells. Sequencing input: naive CD8+ T cells from PBMCs. The source of these receptors is a man aged 18 to 30 in good health. Some clones in this sample may be carry-over from other donors' samples.

This sequence joins TRBV29-1 and TRBJ1-1, with 7 nucleotides matching TRBD1. The CDR3 has 14 amino acids. V dropped 6 bases and J dropped 4; count of bases not matched to a gene: 11. From germline, CDR1 is SQVTM and CDR2 ANQGSEA. CDR3 bases: TGCAGCGTGGGGGGTGACAGGGCGGCCACTGAAGCTTTCTTT. It specifies CSVGGDRAATEAFF.

The chain carries TRBV7-9 and TRBJ2-3; D gene unclear. Germline V gene data show CDR1 as SEHNR and CDR2 as FQNEAQ (reference sequence). V gave up 6 bases and J gave up 4 bases, with 8 bases separating them. This CDR3 contains 12 residues. The CDR3 reads CASRPVADTQYF. CDR3 nucleotides: TGTGCCAGCAGACCGGTTGCAGATACGCAGTATTTT. The full variable domain, with the rest looked up from reference TRBV7-9 and TRBJ2-3, is DTGVSQNPRHKITKRGQNVTFRCDPISEHNRLYWYRQTLGQGPEFLTYFQNEAQLEKSRLLSDRFSAERPKGSFSTLEIQRTEQGDSAMYLCASRPVADTQYFGPGTRLTVL.

The chain employs TRBV27 and TRBJ2-2; TRBD1 matches at 8 bases. J gave up 1 base and V 6 bases, and 1 base lay outside the gene matches. CDR3 size: 14 residues. CDR1 is MNHEY and CDR2 is SMNVEV in the germline V gene (reference sequence). Here the CDR3 reads CASSDRGNTGELFF. The CDR3 nucleotides are TGTGCCAGCAGCGACAGGGGGAACACCGGGGAGCTGTTTTTT.

The chain recombines TRBV12-5 with TRBJ2-1, with 10 bases identical to TRBD2. Germline V gene lookup returns CDR1 LGHNT and CDR2 FRNRAP. The CDR3 length is 15 residues. J was trimmed by 6 bases and V by 3 bases; bases with no gene match: 5. The CDR3 region has the DNA TGTGCTAGTGGTTTTCTAGCGGGAGTCTTCAATGAGCAGTTCTTC. Translation gives CASGFLAGVFNEQFF.

The chain couples TRBV5-6 to TRBJ2-7; TRBD2 aligns across 9 bases. Germline-derived CDR1 and CDR2 are SGHDT and YYEEEE. CDR3 length: 17 residues. The ends lost 1 base at V and 2 bases at J; junction bases unmatched: 10. CDR3 loop: CASSLSSGTIGTYEQYF. CDR3 DNA: TGTGCCAGCAGCTTGTCTAGCGGGACTATAGGCACCTACGAGCAGTACTTC.